Described below is a single TCR beta chain sequence and its context. As originally analysed: Counts of nucleated cells, estimated from reference gene primer amplification, were obtained. Produced via immunoSEQ multiplex PCR; TCRdb's table is partial and in-frame only. Clonal size and the V and J genes are those of that table, whereas D and trimming came from the DNA. The sample shows more than 200,000 clones, approximately 80% of them seen only once. The V and J ends lost 4 bases and 3 bases, in that order; junction bases with no gene match: 2. This CDR3 spans 14 amino acids. Per the germline V gene, CDR1 is SGHTA and CDR2 is FQGTGA. These data belong to a study of blood T cell repertoires in COVID-19. Whole-study context: Samples of COVID-19 (acute and convalescent) were obtained from the United States, Italy and Spain. The analysed material was cDNA or gDNA that came from T cells, B-cell-depleted T cells, or PBMCs.

Categorization into cohorts depended on clinical history that participants reported. The sequence derives from a woman in her forties with acute COVID-19. Sequencing input: PBMCs or T cells enriched from blood (not recorded which). This chain links TRBV7-3 with TRBJ1-5; 8 nucleotides line up with TRBD1. CDR3 loop: CASSSTGVNQPQHF. CDR3 DNA sequence: TGTGCCAGCAGCTCGACAGGGGTCAATCAGCCCCAGCATTTT.